The 15 T cell receptor beta chains in this list originate from one sample, sequenced in a study of shared clonotypes between healthy human individuals (dated by TCRdb to 2019 to 2021). Libraries came from the immunoSEQ multiplex PCR assay. The table comes from immuneACCESS by way of TCRdb, which keeps in-frame sequences with V and J called. Part of the clones is missing from these tables; in studies checked, under half for an unresolved V gene and the rest for unknown reasons. The sample contains 2 million to 3 million clones, around 90% of them found a single time. The ten top clones hold 0.13% to 0.15% of the sample. Sample: naive CD4+ T cells sorted from blood. What this sample's cell subset or site label stands for: CD45RA+ positively selected. These receptors were collected from a man aged 18 to 35 in good health.

The V gene is TRBV9, the J gene TRBJ1-2; TRBD1 is a possible D gene (5 bases). CDR3 length equals 16 residues. Trimming took off 3 bases at V and 0 bases at J, with 15 bases between the two ends. Germline CDR1 reads SGDLS; CDR2 reads YYNGEE. CDR3 bases: TGTGCCAGCAGCGCCCAGATGGGACTCTCTAACTATGGCTACACCTTC. Its translation: CASSAQMGLSNYGYTF.

The chain is built from TRBV18 and TRBJ1-6; a possible D gene is TRBD1 (5 bases). The V and J ends lost 8 bases and 7 bases respectively, with 15 bases between them. This CDR3 region has 14 residues. Germline V CDR1 and CDR2: KGHSH, LQKENI. The CDR3 bases are TGTGCCAGCCGCGGGGGGACTTGGAATTCACCCCTCCACTTT. Amino acid sequence: CASRGGTWNSPLHF.

The rearrangement uses TRBV19 and TRBJ1-6, with 10 bases fitting TRBD1. J gave up 10 bases and V 6 bases, and 12 bases lay outside the gene matches. The germline V gene has CDR1 LNHDA and CDR2 SQIVND (reference sequence). CDR3 length equals 16 residues. The CDR3 spells CASSNAGTGAGSPLHF. The CDR3 nucleotides are TGTGCCAGTAGCAACGCCGGGACAGGGGCTGGCTCACCCCTCCACTTT.

In the case of this clone: Different DNA sequences within this sample yield the same CDR3. The chain has TRBV5-4 and TRBJ1-1; D gene ambiguous. Trimming stripped 0 bases from V and 1 base from J, with 4 bases between. Germline CDR1 SGHNT, CDR2 YYREEE (reference sequence). The CDR3 has 13 amino acids. The CDR3 DNA sequence: TGTGCCAGCAGCTTGGAACAGAACACTGAAGCTTTCTTT. Its translation: CASSLEQNTEAFF.

The CDR3 DNA sequence: TGTGCCAGCCGGGGACAGCCGAACACCGGGGAGCTGTTTTTT. Its protein product is CASRGQPNTGELFF. The chain is built from TRBV9 and TRBJ2-2; 7 positions agree with TRBD1. The germline V gene encodes CDR1 SGDLS and CDR2 YYNGEE. V dropped 7 bases and J dropped 0; count of bases not matched to a gene: 3. This CDR3 is 14 amino acids long.

As to this clone: The same CDR3 can be traced to other DNA sequences in this sample. This chain uses TRBV18 with TRBJ1-5; 10 nucleotides match TRBD1. The CDR3 totals 16 residues. Germline values: CDR1 KGHSH, CDR2 LQKENI. Trimming took 0 bases from V and 7 from J; bases not matched to a gene: 6. CDR3 bases: TGTGCCAGCTCACCACCGGGACAGGGGCTAGGGCAGCCCCAGCATTTT. Protein sequence: CASSPPGQGLGQPQHF.

The rearrangement links TRBV19 to TRBJ1-1; 12 bases line up with TRBD1. Trimming took 5 bases from V and 1 from J; bases not matched to a gene: 8. Germline loops: CDR1 LNHDA, CDR2 SQIVND (reference sequence). The CDR3 is made up of 17 amino acids. CDR3 nucleotide sequence: TGTGCCAGTAGTGTCTGGGACAGGGGGCTCAGGAACACTGAAGCTTTCTTT. Amino acids: CASSVWDRGLRNTEAFF.

This chain connects TRBV6-6 to TRBJ1-2; D unclear. This CDR3 spans 13 amino acids. Trimming took off 3 bases at V and 7 bases at J, with 12 bases between the two ends. Germline V gives CDR1 MNHNY, CDR2 SVGAGI (reference sequence). For the CDR3, the DNA is TGTGCCAGCAGTTATCGGGAGGAGGGTGGCTACACCTTC. It is translated as CASSYREEGGYTF.

The chain is built from TRBV4-3 and TRBJ2-1; 16 bases are shared with TRBD2. Germline V gene data show CDR1 as LGHNA and CDR2 as YSLEER. V shed 0 bases and J 7 bases; nucleotides not matched to a gene: 6. This CDR3 has 18 residues. The CDR3 DNA follows: TGCGCCAGCAGCCAAGAGGGACTAGCGGGAGGGCCGGTGAATGAGCAGTTCTTC. This gives the protein CASSQEGLAGGPVNEQFF.

The chain has TRBV7-2 and TRBJ1-5, with TRBD1 as a possible D gene (6 bases). The V end lost 5 bases, the J end lost 0 bases, and 11 bases lay between the germline ends. The CDR3 has 15 amino acids. The germline CDR1 and CDR2 sequences are SGHTA and FQGNSA. The CDR3 DNA follows: TGTGCCAGCAGCCCGGACAGTCTTAGCAATCAGCCCCAGCATTTT. Translation: CASSPDSLSNQPQHF.

V gene TRBV30 combines with J gene TRBJ1-5; D call uncertain. CDR1 GTSNPN and CDR2 SVGIG come from the germline V gene (reference sequence). Trimming removed 2 bases at V and 0 bases at J, with 11 bases between. The length of the CDR3 is 15 residues. CDR3: CAWSSGVYSNQPQHF. In DNA form, the CDR3 reads TGTGCCTGGAGTAGCGGGGTATATAGCAATCAGCCCCAGCATTTT.

The chain recombines TRBV7-6 with TRBJ2-7; TRBD2 matches 10 bases. This CDR3 comprises 17 residues. Trimming cost V 5 bases and J 0 bases; bases outside gene matches: 10. CDR1 and CDR2 (germline): SGHVS, FNYEAQ. The chain's CDR3 is CASSGTPTSGDSYEQYF. The CDR3, as DNA: TGTGCCAGCAGCGGGACCCCTACTAGCGGGGACTCCTACGAGCAGTACTTC.

The rearrangement uses TRBV11-3 and TRBJ2-2; D may be TRBD2 (6 bases). V was trimmed by 0 bases and J by 7 bases, leaving 12 bases between them. CDR1 and CDR2 (germline): SGHNT, YENEEA. CDR3 length: 15 amino acids. In DNA form, the CDR3 reads TGTGCCAGCAGCTTAGACGGGGGAAAAAGCGGGGAGCTGTTTTTT. Translation gives CASSLDGGKSGELFF.

J is TRBJ2-6 and V is TRBV19; D may be TRBD1 (6 bases). V gave up 6 bases and J gave up 2 bases, with 14 bases separating them. Germline values: CDR1 LNHDA, CDR2 SQIVND (reference sequence). The CDR3 is 16 residues long. CDR3 coding DNA: TGTGCCAGTAGCCTCACTCCAGGGGCTGGGGCCAACGTCCTGACTTTC. This encodes CASSLTPGAGANVLTF.

V gene TRBV25-1 combines with J gene TRBJ2-6; TRBD2 is a possible D gene (5 bases). The CDR3 covers 18 residues. The V gene lost 3 bases and the J gene lost 0 bases, with 15 bases spanning the gap. Germline V lookup: CDR1 MGHDK, CDR2 SYGVNS. CDR3 sequence (DNA): TGTGCCAGCAGTGATTACCTCGGACTCGGCTCTGGGGCCAACGTCCTGACTTTC. Protein product: CASSDYLGLGSGANVLTF.